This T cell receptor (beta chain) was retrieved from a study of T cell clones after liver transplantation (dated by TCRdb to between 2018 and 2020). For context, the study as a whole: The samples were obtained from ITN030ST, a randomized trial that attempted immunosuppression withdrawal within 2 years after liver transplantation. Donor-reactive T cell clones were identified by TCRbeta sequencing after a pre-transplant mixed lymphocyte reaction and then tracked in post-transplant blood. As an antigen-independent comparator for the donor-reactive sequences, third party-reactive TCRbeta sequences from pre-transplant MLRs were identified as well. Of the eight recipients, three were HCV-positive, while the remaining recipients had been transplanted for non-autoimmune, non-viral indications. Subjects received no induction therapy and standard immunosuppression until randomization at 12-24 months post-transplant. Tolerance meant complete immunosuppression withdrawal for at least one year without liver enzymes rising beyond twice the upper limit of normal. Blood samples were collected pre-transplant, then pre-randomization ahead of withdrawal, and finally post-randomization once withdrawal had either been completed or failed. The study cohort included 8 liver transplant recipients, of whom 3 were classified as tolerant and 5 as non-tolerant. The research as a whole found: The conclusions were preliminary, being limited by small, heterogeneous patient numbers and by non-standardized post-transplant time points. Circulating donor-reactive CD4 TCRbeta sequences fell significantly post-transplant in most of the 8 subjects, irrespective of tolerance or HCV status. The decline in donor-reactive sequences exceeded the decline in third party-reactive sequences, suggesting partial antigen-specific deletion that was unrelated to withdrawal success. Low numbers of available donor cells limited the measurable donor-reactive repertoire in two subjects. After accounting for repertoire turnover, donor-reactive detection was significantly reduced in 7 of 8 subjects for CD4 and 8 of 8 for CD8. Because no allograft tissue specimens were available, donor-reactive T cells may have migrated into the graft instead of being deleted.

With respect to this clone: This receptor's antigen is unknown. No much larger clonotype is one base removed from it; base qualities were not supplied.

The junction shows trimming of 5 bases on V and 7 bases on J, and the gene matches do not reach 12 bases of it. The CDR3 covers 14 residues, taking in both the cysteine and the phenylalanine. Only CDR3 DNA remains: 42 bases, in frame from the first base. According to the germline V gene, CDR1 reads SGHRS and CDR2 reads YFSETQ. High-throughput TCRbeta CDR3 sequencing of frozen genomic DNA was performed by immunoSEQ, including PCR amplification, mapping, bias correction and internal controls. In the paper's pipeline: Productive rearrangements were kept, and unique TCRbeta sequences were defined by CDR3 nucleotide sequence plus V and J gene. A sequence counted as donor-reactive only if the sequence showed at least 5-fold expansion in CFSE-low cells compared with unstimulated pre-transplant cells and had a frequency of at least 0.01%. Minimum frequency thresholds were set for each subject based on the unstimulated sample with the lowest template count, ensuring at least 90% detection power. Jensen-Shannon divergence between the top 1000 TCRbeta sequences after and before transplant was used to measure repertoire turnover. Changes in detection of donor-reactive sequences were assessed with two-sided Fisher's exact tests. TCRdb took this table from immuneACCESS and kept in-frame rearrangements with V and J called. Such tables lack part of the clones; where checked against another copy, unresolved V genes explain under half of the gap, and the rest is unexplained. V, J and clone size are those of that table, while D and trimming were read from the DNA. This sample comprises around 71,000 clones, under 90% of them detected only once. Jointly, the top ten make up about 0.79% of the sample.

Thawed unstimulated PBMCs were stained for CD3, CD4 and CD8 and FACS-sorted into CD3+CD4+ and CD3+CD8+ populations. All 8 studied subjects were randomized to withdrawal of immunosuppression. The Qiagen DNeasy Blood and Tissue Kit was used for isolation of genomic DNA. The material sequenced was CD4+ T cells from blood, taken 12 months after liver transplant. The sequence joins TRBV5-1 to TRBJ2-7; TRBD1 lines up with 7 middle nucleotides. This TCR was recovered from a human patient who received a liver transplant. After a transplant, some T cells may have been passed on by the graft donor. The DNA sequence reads TGCGCCAGCAGAAGAGACGACAGGGCGCAAGAGCAGTACTTC. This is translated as CASRRDDRAQEQYF.